A single sample is the source of the 3 T cell receptor beta chains below, sequenced in a study of control samples from healthy donors and cancer patients. Method: immunoSEQ multiplex PCR; TCRdb's copy keeps in-frame clones and lacks some. The sample holds under 55,000 clones, 75% to 95% seen once. The sample consisted of PBMCs. Every receptor here comes from a woman in her forties with head and neck cancer.

J is TRBJ2-7 and V is TRBV4-1, with a weak D call TRBD1 (6 bases). The CDR3 contains 14 residues. Per the germline V gene, CDR1 is MGHRA and CDR2 is YSYEKL. Trimming left V 1 base short and J 3 bases short, with 10 bases between. CDR3 protein: CASSQGQANYEQYF. In DNA form, the CDR3 reads TGCGCCAGCAGCCAAGGACAGGCTAACTACGAGCAGTACTTC.

This clone came up once. The chain employs TRBV27 and TRBJ2-2, with a possible D match to TRBD1 (5 bases). Germline CDR1 is MNHEY and CDR2 is SMNVEV (reference sequence). The CDR3 contains 13 residues. The V and J ends lost 2 bases and 6 bases respectively, with 7 bases between them. CDR3 sequence reads: CASSLAGSGELFF. The CDR3 bases are TGTGCCAGCAGTTTAGCAGGGTCCGGGGAGCTGTTTTTT.

V and J are TRBV20-1 and TRBJ1-1; TRBD1 might be the D (5 bases). CDR3 length equals 12 residues. CDR1 is DFQATT and CDR2 is SNEGSKA in the germline V gene (reference sequence). Trimming pared 3 bases from V and 10 bases from J, leaving 15 bases between. For the CDR3, the DNA is TGCAGTGCTAGTTATCCGATTGGGGGAGCTTTCTTT. Protein product: CSASYPIGGAFF.